This T cell receptor beta chain comes out of a study of blood T cell repertoires in COVID-19. Study-level background: COVID-19 samples, acute and convalescent, were from the United States, Italy and Spain. The cDNA or gDNA used as material had been derived from T cells, B-cell-depleted T cells, or PBMCs.

Authors' analysis steps: Amplification with reference gene primers provided the estimates of nucleated cell counts. Repertoires were generated with immunoSEQ multiplex PCR, while TCRdb's copy carries only in-frame clones and drops some. The DNA gave D and trimming, while V, J and clone size come from that table. The sample has approximately 92,000 clones; 86% are singletons. The junction had 5 bases not matched to a gene; V was cut back by 0 bases and J by 3 bases. The CDR3 is 15 amino acids. Germline V lookup: CDR1 LGHNA, CDR2 YNFKEQ. The sequenced material came from peripheral blood. This clonotype was obtained from a woman aged 55-75 years in a cohort sampled during active or convalescent COVID-19. The rearrangement links TRBV4-2 to TRBJ2-7; TRBD2 aligns across 7 bases. CDR3 in DNA: TGTGCCAGCAGCCAAGATCCGAGCGGGGACTACGAGCAGTACTTC. It encodes CASSQDPSGDYEQYF.